This T cell receptor (beta chain) emerged from a study of naive and memory T cell subsets. Notes on the study in general: TCR transcript changes with activation or differentiation may affect this RNA method.

This clonotype has a count of ten or more. The target antigen is unknown. The CDR3 totals 16 residues. J was trimmed by 0 bases and V by 6 bases; bases with no gene match: 5. Ligated cDNA underwent four rounds of PCR with nested alpha and beta constant region primers and SP2. Reverse transcription of blood and skin TCR RNA was primed at alpha and beta constant regions. TCRdb re-called the 5' RACE reads with MiXCR, one entry per CDR3 protein. The sample records over 45,000 distinct CDR3 sequences, 7.6% being singletons. An oligonucleotide containing a UMI was ligated to the 3' end of TCR cDNA. Whole-blood samples were 2 to 3 ml of peripheral blood from healthy adult volunteers. Input was roughly 1 to 1000 ng of DNase-treated total RNA without cell sorting.

The clonotype was recovered from a female donor in good health. The chain joins TRBV12-3 or TRBV12-4 to TRBJ1-3; TRBD1 matches 10 bases. CDR3 protein: CASRPRDRGSGNTIYF. The DNA of the CDR3 is TGTGCCAGCAGACCCCGGGACAGGGGCTCTGGAAACACCATATATTTT.